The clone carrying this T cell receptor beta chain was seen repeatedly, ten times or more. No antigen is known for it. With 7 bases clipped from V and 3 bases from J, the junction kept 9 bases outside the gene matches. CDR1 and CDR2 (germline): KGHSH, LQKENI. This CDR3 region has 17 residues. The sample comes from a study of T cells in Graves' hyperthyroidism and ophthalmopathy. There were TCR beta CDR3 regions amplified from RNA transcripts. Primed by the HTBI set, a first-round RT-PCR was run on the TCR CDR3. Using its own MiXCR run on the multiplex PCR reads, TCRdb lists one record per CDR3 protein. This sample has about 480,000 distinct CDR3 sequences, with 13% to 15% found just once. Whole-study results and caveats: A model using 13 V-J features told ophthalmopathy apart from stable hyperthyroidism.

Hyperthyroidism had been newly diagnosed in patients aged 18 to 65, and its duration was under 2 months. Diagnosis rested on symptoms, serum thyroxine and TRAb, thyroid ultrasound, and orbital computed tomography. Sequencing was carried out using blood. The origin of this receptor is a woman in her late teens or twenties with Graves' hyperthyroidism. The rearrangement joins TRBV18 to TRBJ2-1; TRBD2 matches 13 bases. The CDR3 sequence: CASLWTSGRRGYNEQFF. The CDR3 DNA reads TGTGCCAGCTTATGGACTAGCGGGAGAAGAGGCTACAATGAGCAGTTCTTC. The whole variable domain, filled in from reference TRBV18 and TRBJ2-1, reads NAGVMQNPRHLVRRRGQEARLRCSPMKGHSHVYWYRQLPEEGLKFMVYLQKENIIDESGMPKERFSAEFPKEGPSILRIQQVVRGDSAAYFCASLWTSGRRGYNEQFFGPGTRLTVL.